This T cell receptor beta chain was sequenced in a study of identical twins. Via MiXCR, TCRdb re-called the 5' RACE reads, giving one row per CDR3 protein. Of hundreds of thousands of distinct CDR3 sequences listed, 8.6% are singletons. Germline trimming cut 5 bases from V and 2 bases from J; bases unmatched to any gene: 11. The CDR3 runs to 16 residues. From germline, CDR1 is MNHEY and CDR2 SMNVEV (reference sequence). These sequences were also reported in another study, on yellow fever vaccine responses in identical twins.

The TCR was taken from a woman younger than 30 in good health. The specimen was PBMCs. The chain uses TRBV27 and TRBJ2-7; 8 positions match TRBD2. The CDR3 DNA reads TGTGCCAGCAGTCCCCAAGGACTAGCTGAGACCTACGAGCAGTACTTC. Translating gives CASSPQGLAETYEQYF.